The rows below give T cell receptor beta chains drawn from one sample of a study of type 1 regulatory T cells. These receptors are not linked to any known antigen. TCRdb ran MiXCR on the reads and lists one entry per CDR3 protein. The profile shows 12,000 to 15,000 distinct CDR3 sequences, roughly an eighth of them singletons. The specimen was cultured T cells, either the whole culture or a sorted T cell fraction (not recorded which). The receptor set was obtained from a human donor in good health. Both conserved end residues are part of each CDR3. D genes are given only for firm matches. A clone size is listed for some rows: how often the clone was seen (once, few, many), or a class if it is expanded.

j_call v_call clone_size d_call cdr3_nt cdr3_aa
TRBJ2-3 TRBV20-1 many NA TGCAGTGCTAGCCCTGGCGCAGGGGTTACGCAGTATTTT CSASPGAGVTQYF
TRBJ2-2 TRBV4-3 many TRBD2 TGCGCCAGCAGCCAAGAGCGGGGGGCCGACACCGGGGAGCTGTTTTTT CASSQERGADTGELFF
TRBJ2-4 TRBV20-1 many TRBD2 TGCAGTGCACATCTAGCGGGAGTAGGTGTAAACATTCAGTACTTC CSAHLAGVGVNIQYF
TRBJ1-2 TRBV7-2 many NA TGTGCCAGCAGGGGGCAGAAGTCCGGTTATGGCTACACCTTC CASRGQKSGYGYTF
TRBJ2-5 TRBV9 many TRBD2 TGTGCCAGCAGCGTAGGACTAGCGGGAGTTGAGACCCAGTACTTC CASSVGLAGVETQYF
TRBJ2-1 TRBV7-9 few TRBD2 TGTGCCAGCAGCTTAGTCGGGAGGGCCGGCAATGAGCAGTTCTTC CASSLVGRAGNEQFF
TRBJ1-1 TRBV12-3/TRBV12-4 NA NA TGTGCCACCAGGAGGGGGGAGGGGACTGAAGCTTTCTTT CATRRGEGTEAFF
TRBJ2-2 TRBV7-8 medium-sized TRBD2 TGTGCCAGCTCGAGTGGGAGGGCCTTCGGGGAGCTGTTTTTT CASSSGRAFGELFF
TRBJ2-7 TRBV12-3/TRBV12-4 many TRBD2 TGTGCCAGCAGTTCCATAGCGGGAGGGTTGCTCGAGCAGTACTTC CASSSIAGGLLEQYF
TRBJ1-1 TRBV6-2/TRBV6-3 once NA TGTGCCAGCAGTACCCAATACGAAGCCTACACTGAAGCTTTCTTT CASSTQYEAYTEAFF
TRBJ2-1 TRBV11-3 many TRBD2 TGTGCCAGCAGCTTAGCCTTCACTAGCGGGGAAATCAATGAGCAGTTCTTC CASSLAFTSGEINEQFF
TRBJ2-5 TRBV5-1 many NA TGCGCCAGCAGCTTGGGCCCGAGAGGGTCCAACCAAGAGACCCAGTACTTC CASSLGPRGSNQETQYF
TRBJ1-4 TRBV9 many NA TGTGCCAGCAGCGTAGTAGGGCAATCAGGTGAAAAACTGTTTTTT CASSVVGQSGEKLFF
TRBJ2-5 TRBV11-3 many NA TGTGCCAGCAGCTCCCCCGCGAATCCTCACGACCAGTACTTC CASSSPANPHDQYF
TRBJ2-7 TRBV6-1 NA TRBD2 TGTGCCAGCAGAGTGACTAGCGGGTACTACGAGCAGTACTTC CASRVTSGYYEQYF
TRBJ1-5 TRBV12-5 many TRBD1 TGTGCTAGTGGAGGGGGCGCGGGACAGCCCCAGCATTTT CASGGGAGQPQHF
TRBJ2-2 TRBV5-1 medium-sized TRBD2 TGCGCCAGCAGCTTATCGACTAGCTCGAACACCGGGGAGCTGTTTTTT CASSLSTSSNTGELFF
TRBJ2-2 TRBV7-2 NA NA TGTGCCAGCAGCTTATTAGGCGCCGGGGAGCTGTTTTTT CASSLLGAGELFF
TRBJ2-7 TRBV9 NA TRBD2 TGTGCCAGCAGCGTAGGTCAGGCGGGGGGCTACGAGCAGTACTTC CASSVGQAGGYEQYF
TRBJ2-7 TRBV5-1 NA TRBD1 TGCGCCAGCAGCCCGGTAGGGGACAGGAGGATCTACGAGCAGTACTTC CASSPVGDRRIYEQYF
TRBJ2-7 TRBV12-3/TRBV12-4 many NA TGTGCCAGCAGTAGGGACATCTCCTACGAGCAGTACTTC CASSRDISYEQYF
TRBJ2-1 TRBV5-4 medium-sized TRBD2 TGTGCCAGCAGCACTAGACTAGCGGAGCACAATGAGCAGTTCTTC CASSTRLAEHNEQFF